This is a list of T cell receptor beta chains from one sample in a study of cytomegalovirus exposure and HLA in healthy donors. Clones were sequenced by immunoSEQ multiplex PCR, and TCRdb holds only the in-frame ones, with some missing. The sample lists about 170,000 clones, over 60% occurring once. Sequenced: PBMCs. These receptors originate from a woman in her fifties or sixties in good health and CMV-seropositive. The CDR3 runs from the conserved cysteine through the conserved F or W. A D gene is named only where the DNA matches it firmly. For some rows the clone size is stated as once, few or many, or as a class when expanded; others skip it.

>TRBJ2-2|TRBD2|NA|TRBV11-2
CASSYRLALNTGELFF
TGTGCCAGCAGCTACCGACTAGCTCTAAACACCGGGGAGCTGTTTTTT
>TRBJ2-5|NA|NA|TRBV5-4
CASSLVTDQETQYF
TGTGCCAGCAGCTTGGTGACAGATCAAGAGACCCAGTACTTC
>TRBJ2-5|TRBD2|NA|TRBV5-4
CASSLRTSGPQETQYF
TGTGCCAGCAGCCTACGGACTAGCGGGCCTCAAGAGACCCAGTACTTC
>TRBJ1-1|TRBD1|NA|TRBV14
CASSRDRVNTEAFF
TGTGCCAGCAGCAGGGACAGGGTGAACACTGAAGCTTTCTTT
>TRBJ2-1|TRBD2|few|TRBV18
CASSPSSGGYNEQFF
TGTGCCAGCTCACCATCTAGCGGGGGGTACAATGAGCAGTTCTTC
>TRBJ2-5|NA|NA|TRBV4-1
CASSQDERETQYF
TGCGCCAGCAGCCAAGATGAGAGGGAGACCCAGTACTTC
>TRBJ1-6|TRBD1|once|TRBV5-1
CASSLATGTGYSPLHF
TGCGCCAGCAGCTTGGCAACCGGGACAGGGTATTCACCCCTCCACTTT
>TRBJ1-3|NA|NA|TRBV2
CASSELSVSGNTIYF
TGTGCCAGCAGTGAATTATCAGTCTCTGGAAACACCATATATTTT
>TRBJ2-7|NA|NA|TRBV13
CASSLRDTFNYEQYF
TGTGCCAGCAGCTTACGGGACACCTTCAACTACGAGCAGTACTTC
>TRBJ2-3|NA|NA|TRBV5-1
CASSPAVGTDTQYF
TGCGCCAGCAGCCCAGCGGTTGGCACAGATACGCAGTATTTT
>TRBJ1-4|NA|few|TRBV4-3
CANTGRSYPATNEKLFF
TGCGCCAACACAGGGCGTTCATACCCTGCAACTAATGAAAAACTGTTTTTT
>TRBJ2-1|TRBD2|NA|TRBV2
CASSLPSRGYNEQFF
TGTGCCAGCAGTTTGCCGTCGCGGGGGTACAATGAGCAGTTCTTC
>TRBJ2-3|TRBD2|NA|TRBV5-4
CASSPTSGRGEDTQYF
TGTGCCAGCAGCCCTACTAGCGGGAGGGGGGAGGATACGCAGTATTTT
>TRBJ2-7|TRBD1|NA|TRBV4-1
CASSQEAPGQGGYEQYF
TGCGCCAGCAGCCAAGAGGCTCCAGGACAGGGAGGCTACGAGCAGTACTTC
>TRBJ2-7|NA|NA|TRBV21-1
CASSTRGGRGLGEQYF
TGTGCCAGCAGCACCCGGGGAGGAAGGGGGCTCGGGGAGCAGTACTTC
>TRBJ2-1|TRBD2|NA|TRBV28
CASSLLAGLSSYNEQFF
TGTGCCAGCAGTCTCCTAGCGGGGTTAAGCTCCTACAATGAGCAGTTCTTC
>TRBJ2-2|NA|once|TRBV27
CASSLSTGVGELFF
TGTGCCAGCAGTTTATCGACGGGAGTGGGGGAGCTGTTTTTT
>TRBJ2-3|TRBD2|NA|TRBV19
CASSTGLAADTQYF
TGTGCCAGTAGTACGGGACTAGCGGCAGATACGCAGTATTTT
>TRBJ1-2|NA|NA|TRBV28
CASSLGSYLYGYTF
TGTGCCAGCAGCCTAGGGAGCTACCTCTATGGCTACACCTTC
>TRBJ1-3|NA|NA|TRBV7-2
CASSLVGAGGNTIYF
TGTGCCAGCAGCTTAGTGGGGGCCGGTGGAAACACCATATATTTT
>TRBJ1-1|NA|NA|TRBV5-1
CASSLVLGLNTEAFF
TGCGCCAGCAGCTTGGTGCTGGGCCTGAACACTGAAGCTTTCTTT
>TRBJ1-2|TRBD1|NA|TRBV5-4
CASSSSGAGGYGYTF
TGTGCCAGCAGCTCCTCGGGGGCAGGGGGCTATGGCTACACCTTC
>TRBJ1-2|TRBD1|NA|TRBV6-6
CASSFLTGNLGGYTF
TGTGCCAGCAGTTTCTTGACAGGGAACCTTGGCGGCTACACCTTC
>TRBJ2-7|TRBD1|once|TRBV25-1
CASSEGAGTGVYEQYF
TGTGCCAGCAGTGAAGGCGCGGGGACAGGGGTCTACGAGCAGTACTTC
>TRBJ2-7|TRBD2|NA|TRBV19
CASSPREGRPYEQYF
TGTGCCAGTAGTCCCCGGGAGGGGCGACCCTACGAGCAGTACTTC
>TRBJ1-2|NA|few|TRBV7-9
CASSLIAGLDGYTF
TGTGCCAGCAGCTTAATAGCAGGGCTTGATGGCTACACCTTC
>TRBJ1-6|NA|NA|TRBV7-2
CASSLVRESPASLHF
TGTGCCAGCAGCTTAGTACGTGAGAGCCCCGCTTCCCTCCACTTT
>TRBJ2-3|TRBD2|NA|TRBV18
CASSPISGRATTDTQYF
TGTGCCAGCTCGCCCATTAGCGGGAGGGCGACCACAGATACGCAGTATTTT
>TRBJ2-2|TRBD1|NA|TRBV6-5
CASRRQGTGELFF
TGTGCCAGCAGAAGACAGGGCACCGGGGAGCTGTTTTTT
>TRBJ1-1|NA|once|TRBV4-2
CASSQEWAAEAFF
TGTGCCAGCAGCCAAGAATGGGCCGCTGAAGCTTTCTTT
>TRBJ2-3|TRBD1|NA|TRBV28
CASSHSGQGDTQYF
TGTGCCAGCAGTCACTCGGGACAGGGGGATACGCAGTATTTT
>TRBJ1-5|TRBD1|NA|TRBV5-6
CASSLKGRGQGQPQHF
TGTGCCAGCAGCTTGAAGGGAAGGGGGCAAGGTCAGCCCCAGCATTTT
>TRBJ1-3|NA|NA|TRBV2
CASIKTGSSGNTIYF
TGTGCCAGCATCAAAACAGGCAGCTCTGGAAACACCATATATTTT
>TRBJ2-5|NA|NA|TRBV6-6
CASSYSGSGETQYF
TGTGCCAGCAGTTACTCGGGATCAGGGGAGACCCAGTACTTC
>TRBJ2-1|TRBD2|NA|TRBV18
CASSPRAGGQTYNEQFF
TGTGCCAGCTCACCACGAGCGGGAGGGCAAACCTACAATGAGCAGTTCTTC
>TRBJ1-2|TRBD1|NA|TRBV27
CASRGLTGAPNYGYTF
TGTGCCAGCAGGGGTTTAACAGGGGCCCCTAACTATGGCTACACCTTC
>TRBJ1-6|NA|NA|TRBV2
CASSETPPWGLAPLHF
TGTGCCAGCAGTGAAACACCGCCGTGGGGCCTGGCACCCCTCCACTTT
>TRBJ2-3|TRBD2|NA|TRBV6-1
CASSEFELAGEADTQYF
TGTGCCAGCAGTGAATTCGAACTAGCGGGAGAAGCAGATACGCAGTATTTT
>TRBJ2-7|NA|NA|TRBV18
CASSPLPEDYEQYF
TGTGCCAGCTCACCACTTCCGGAGGACTACGAGCAGTACTTC
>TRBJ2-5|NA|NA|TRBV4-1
CASSQDRGTGSETQYF
TGCGCCAGCAGCCAAGATCGTGGTACGGGATCCGAGACCCAGTACTTC
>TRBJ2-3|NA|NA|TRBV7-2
CASSLELRESYTDTQYF
TGTGCCAGCAGCTTAGAGCTCAGGGAATCCTACACAGATACGCAGTATTTT
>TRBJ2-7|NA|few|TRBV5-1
CASSLGVSWTYEQYF
TGCGCCAGCAGCTTGGGGGTTAGCTGGACCTACGAGCAGTACTTC
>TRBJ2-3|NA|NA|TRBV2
CASKETSREDTQYF
TGTGCCAGCAAGGAGACTAGTCGGGAGGATACGCAGTATTTT
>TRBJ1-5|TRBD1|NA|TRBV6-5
CASRDRESNQPQHF
TGTGCCAGCAGAGACAGGGAAAGCAATCAGCCCCAGCATTTT
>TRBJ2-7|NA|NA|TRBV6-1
CASSEYLAAYEQYF
TGTGCCAGCAGTGAGTATTTAGCGGCCTACGAGCAGTACTTC
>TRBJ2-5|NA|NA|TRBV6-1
CASSDLRGRTTQYF
TGTGCCAGCAGTGACTTAAGAGGCAGAACGACCCAGTACTTC
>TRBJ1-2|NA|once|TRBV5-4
CASNVVAGDYGYTF
TGTGCCAGCAATGTGGTGGCAGGGGACTATGGCTACACCTTC
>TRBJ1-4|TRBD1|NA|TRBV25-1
CASSESGGQPTNEKLFF
TGTGCCAGCAGTGAATCCGGGGGACAGCCAACTAATGAAAAACTGTTTTTT
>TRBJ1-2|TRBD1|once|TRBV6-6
CASSYPSGGVDYGYTF
TGTGCCAGCAGTTACCCGTCAGGGGGAGTCGACTATGGCTACACCTTC
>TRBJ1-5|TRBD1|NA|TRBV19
CASSSGQGAHSNQPQHF
TGTGCCAGTAGTTCCGGACAGGGGGCGCATAGCAATCAGCCCCAGCATTTT
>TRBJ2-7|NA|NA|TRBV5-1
CASSPGYEQYF
TGCGCCAGCAGCCCCGGGTACGAGCAGTACTTC